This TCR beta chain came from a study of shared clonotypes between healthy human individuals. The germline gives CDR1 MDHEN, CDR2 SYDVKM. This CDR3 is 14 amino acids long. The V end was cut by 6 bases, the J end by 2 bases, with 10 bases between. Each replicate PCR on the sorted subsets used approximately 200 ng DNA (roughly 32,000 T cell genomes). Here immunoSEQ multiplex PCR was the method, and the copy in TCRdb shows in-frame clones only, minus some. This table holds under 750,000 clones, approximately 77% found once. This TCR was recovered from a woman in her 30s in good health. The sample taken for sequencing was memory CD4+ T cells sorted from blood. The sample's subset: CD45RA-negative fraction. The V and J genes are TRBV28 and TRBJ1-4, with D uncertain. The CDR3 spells CASSPRRTNEKLFF. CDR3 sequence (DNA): TGTGCCAGCAGCCCCCGACGCACTAATGAAAAACTGTTTTTT. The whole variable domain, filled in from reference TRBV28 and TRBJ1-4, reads DVKVTQSSRYLVKRTGEKVFLECVQDMDHENMFWYRQDPGLGLRLIYFSYDVKMKEKGDIPEGYSVSREKKERFSLILESASTNQTSMYLCASSPRRTNEKLFFGSGTQLSVL.